This entry lists 21 T cell receptor beta chains sequenced from one sample in a study of blood T cell repertoires in COVID-19 (TCRdb year 2020). Receptor amplification or capture employed the immunoSEQ multiplex PCR assay. The immuneACCESS repertoire file appears here via TCRdb, limited to in-frame rearrangements. These files lack a portion of the clones; in checked studies, under half of the deficit traces to unresolved V genes, and the cause of the others is not known. This sample holds roughly 300,000 clones; 65% to 90% were observed only once. The top ten clones comprise 10% to 15% of the sample. What was sequenced was peripheral blood. The receptors shown here come from a human donor in a cohort sampled during active COVID-19.

The genes are TRBV21-1 and TRBJ2-2; no DNA check was done on the table's D call, TRBD2. TRBV21-1 is a pseudogene. CDR3 size: 16 residues. The CDR3 region is CASRKGRGGVFRELFF. Written as DNA, the CDR3 is TGTGCCAGCAGAAAGGGGCGGGGAGGCGTCTTCCGGGAGCTGTTTTTT.

The gene calls are TRBV5-1 and TRBJ1-6; tentative D call: TRBD1 (5 bases). The CDR3 totals 14 residues. V lost 5 bases, J lost 9 bases, and 15 bases lay in between. Per the germline V gene, CDR1 is SGHRS and CDR2 is YFSETQ. DNA for the CDR3: TGCGCCAGCAGTCGGGGCAGGGAGGGTTCACCCCTCCACTTT. Amino acid sequence: CASSRGREGSPLHF.

The V and J genes are TRBV6-6 and TRBJ1-2; D is uncertain. Germline-derived CDR1 and CDR2 are MNHNY and SVGAGI (reference sequence). The CDR3 runs to 14 residues. V lost 6 bases and J 8 bases, leaving 19 bases between the germline ends. In DNA form, the CDR3 reads TGTGCCAGCAGCCCAAAGGAGGGTCCGAGGGGCTACACCTTC. It codes for CASSPKEGPRGYTF.

This chain connects TRBV7-2 to TRBJ2-7, with a tentative D call TRBD1 (5 bases). The CDR3 length is 14 residues. The V gene's germline CDR1 is SGHTA and CDR2 FQGNSA. V was cut by 2 bases and J by 3 bases, with 11 bases left in between. CDR3 sequence reads: CASSLRGNYYEQYF. The DNA for the CDR3 is TGTGCCAGCAGCTTAAGGGGAAACTACTACGAGCAGTACTTC.

The chain is built from TRBV9 and TRBJ2-1, with 10 bases aligning to TRBD2. V gave up 4 bases and J gave up 6 bases; unmatched junction bases: 10. The CDR3 is 16 amino acids. The germline V gene encodes CDR1 SGDLS and CDR2 YYNGEE. The CDR3 nucleotides read TGTGCCAGCAGCCCGCACTTAGCGGGAGGTTTCAATGAGCAGTTCTTC. Translating it yields CASSPHLAGGFNEQFF.

The CDR3 reads CASSLRLAGTGELFF. CDR3 coding DNA: TGTGCCAGCAGTTTAAGACTAGCGGGCACCGGGGAGCTGTTTTTT. This chain connects TRBV27 to TRBJ2-2; 10 bases agree with TRBD2. The CDR3 covers 15 residues. Germline V CDR1 and CDR2: MNHEY, SMNVEV (reference sequence). Trimming removed 2 bases from V and 4 bases from J; junction bases left unmatched: 1.

The genes are TRBV12-3 or TRBV12-4 and TRBJ2-5, with 8 positions matching TRBD2. CDR3 length equals 13 residues. V lost 5 bases and J lost 5; bases outside the gene matches: 4. The chain's CDR3 is CASSSGSWETQYF. The CDR3 region has the DNA TGTGCCAGCAGTAGCGGGAGTTGGGAGACCCAGTACTTC.

This rearrangement joins TRBV5-5 to TRBJ2-1, with TRBD2 matching 12 bases. Unmatched junction bases numbered 8, after V lost 1 base and J lost 12 bases. The germline V gene encodes CDR1 SGHKS and CDR2 YYEKEE (reference sequence). The length of the CDR3 is 15 residues. The CDR3 loop is CASSLPSGRAHGQFF. In nucleotides, the CDR3 is TGTGCCAGCAGCTTGCCTAGCGGGAGGGCTCACGGGCAGTTCTTC.

The CDR3 nucleotides read TGTGCCAGCAGCTGGGACAGCTACTACAATGAGCAGTTCTTC. Amino acids: CASSWDSYYNEQFF. The chain recombines TRBV7-9 with TRBJ2-1, with TRBD1 matching over 7 bases. Germline loops: CDR1 SEHNR, CDR2 FQNEAQ (reference sequence). The CDR3 sequence is 14 residues long. The V gene end was trimmed by 4 bases and the J gene end by 3 bases; junction bases not matched to a gene: 3.

This chain links TRBV28 with TRBJ1-5; D remains unclear. The germline V gene encodes CDR1 MDHEN and CDR2 SYDVKM. V lost 10 bases to trimming and J lost 3 bases, with 10 bases between them. This CDR3 has 12 amino acids. DNA of the CDR3: TGTGCCACCGGAGGCCCCAATCAGCCCCAGCATTTT. Translation: CATGGPNQPQHF.

CDR3 residues: CASSPISENTEAFF. The CDR3 DNA follows: TGTGCCAGCTCACCTATCAGCGAGAACACTGAAGCTTTCTTT. V is TRBV18 and J is TRBJ1-1; D gene ambiguous. The CDR3 contains 14 residues. CDR1 KGHSH and CDR2 LQKENI come from the germline V gene. The ends were cut back, 3 bases at V and 1 base at J, with 9 bases in the middle. Full variable domain (missing parts from reference TRBV18 and TRBJ1-1): NAGVMQNPRHLVRRRGQEARLRCSPMKGHSHVYWYRQLPEEGLKFMVYLQKENIIDESGMPKERFSAEFPKEGPSILRIQQVVRGDSAAYFCASSPISENTEAFFGQGTRLTVV.

The chain has TRBV6-5 and TRBJ1-5, with D unresolved. The germline V and J ends were trimmed by 11 bases and 0 bases, with 17 bases remaining between them. The CDR3 spans 15 residues. Germline V lookup: CDR1 MNHEY, CDR2 SVGAGI. This CDR3 reads CAGSTQTYSNQPQHF. Here the CDR3 DNA reads TGTGCCGGCTCTACCCAGACTTATAGCAATCAGCCCCAGCATTTT.

V and J are TRBV27 and TRBJ2-4, with 7 bases matching TRBD2. V shed 3 bases, J shed 7 bases, and the junction held 6 bases outside the gene matches. This CDR3 contains 14 residues. CDR1 is MNHEY, CDR2 SMNVEV, per germline (reference sequence). The DNA for the CDR3 is TGTGCCAGCAGTTTTAGCGGGCGGGAGAACATTCAGTACTTC. It specifies CASSFSGRENIQYF.

This clone was seen more than once but under ten times. The J gene is TRBJ2-1, the V gene TRBV3-1 (or the pseudogene TRBV3-2), with 12 bases that match TRBD2. CDR1 and CDR2 from the germline V gene are LGHDT and YNNKEL (reference sequence). V lost 5 bases and J lost 9; bases outside the gene matches: 8. This CDR3 region has 15 residues. The chain's CDR3 is CASSYGLAGSAEQFF. DNA of the CDR3: TGTGCCAGCAGCTACGGACTAGCGGGATCGGCTGAGCAGTTCTTC.

The rearrangement joins TRBV5-4 to TRBJ2-7, with 13 bases aligning to TRBD2. CDR1 is SGHNT, CDR2 YYREEE, per germline (reference sequence). The CDR3 has 16 residues. The J segment lost 5 bases and the V segment lost 0 bases, leaving 5 bases of the junction unmatched. The chain's CDR3 is CASSLGTSGSWNEQYF. The CDR3 DNA reads as TGTGCCAGCAGCTTGGGGACTAGCGGGAGTTGGAACGAGCAGTACTTC.

V and J are TRBV5-4 and TRBJ2-5; tentatively, D is TRBD1 (6 bases). The germline CDR1 and CDR2 sequences are SGHNT and YYREEE (reference sequence). The CDR3 is 16 residues long. V lost 4 bases and J lost 5, with 21 bases in between. CDR3 sequence reads: CASSITTGAQGETQYF. DNA of the CDR3: TGTGCCAGCAGCATTACTACCGGGGCCCAGGGGGAGACCCAGTACTTC.

This chain joins TRBV14 and TRBJ1-1; D gene ambiguous. Germline assignment: CDR1 SGHDN and CDR2 FVKESK. Deletions cut 0 bases from V and 11 bases from J, with 13 bases between. The CDR3 runs to 13 residues. The CDR3 sequence is CASSQDYTGGAFF. The CDR3 nucleotides read TGTGCCAGCAGCCAAGATTATACCGGAGGGGCTTTCTTT.

The rearrangement joins TRBV9 to TRBJ2-5; a weak D match, TRBD2 (5 bases). V was trimmed by 0 bases and J by 4 bases, leaving 13 bases between them. This CDR3 is built from 15 residues. Looked up from germline, CDR1 is SGDLS and CDR2 is YYNGEE. CDR3 loop: CASSVGSGGGETQYF. The CDR3 region has the DNA TGTGCCAGCAGCGTAGGGAGCGGAGGAGGAGAGACCCAGTACTTC.

The chain has TRBV7-2 and TRBJ2-3; weak D call: TRBD2 (6 bases). V dropped 9 bases and J dropped 2 bases, with 15 bases sitting between them. Germline CDR1 and CDR2: SGHTA and FQGNSA. The CDR3 sequence is 14 residues long. The CDR3 DNA reads TGTGCCAGTACCCGGAGGGCCCCCACAGATACGCAGTATTTT. It translates to CASTRRAPTDTQYF.

CDR3 sequence reads: CASSLSGVYNEQFF. In nucleotides, the CDR3 is TGTGCCAGCAGCTTGAGCGGGGTGTACAATGAGCAGTTCTTC. The V call is TRBV11-2, the J call TRBJ2-1, with 7 bases fitting TRBD2. Germline values: CDR1 SGHAT, CDR2 FQNNGV. The V gene end was trimmed by 3 bases and the J gene end by 4 bases; junction bases not matched to a gene: 3. The CDR3 covers 14 residues.

This clone was recorded only once. The chain joins TRBV23-1 to TRBJ2-2; 14 positions match TRBD2. TRBV23-1 is annotated as an ORF whose role is uncertain. The V gene end was trimmed by 9 bases and the J gene end by 2 bases; junction bases not matched to a gene: 8. The CDR3 extends over 17 amino acids. CDR3 residues: CARPTSGRAGNTGELFF. CDR3 coding DNA: TGCGCCAGACCGACTAGCGGGAGGGCCGGTAACACCGGGGAGCTGTTTTTT.